A selection of T cell receptor beta chains follows, all from one sample in a study of CD8+ T cells in alopecia areata. Repertoires were generated with immunoSEQ multiplex PCR, while TCRdb's copy carries only in-frame clones and drops some. The repertoire holds under 350,000 clones, with roughly 50% as singletons. This sample comprised CD4+ T cells sorted from blood, obtained at week 24, from a patient treated with tofacitinib. Receptors originate from a human donor with alopecia areata. Both conserved end residues are part of each CDR3. Fields, in order: J gene, D gene, V gene, CDR3 protein, CDR3 DNA. The D gene is left open where the match is weak.

J: TRBJ2-1; D: TRBD1; V: TRBV18; CDR3: CASSRGTGYSVEQFF; DNA: TGTGCCAGCTCACGAGGGACAGGGTACAGCGTTGAGCAGTTCTTC
J: TRBJ1-2; D: -; V: TRBV7-9; CDR3: CASSLIGRTATTNYGYTF; DNA: TGTGCCAGCAGCTTAATAGGTCGGACAGCCACTACTAACTATGGCTACACCTTC
J: TRBJ1-1; D: -; V: TRBV2; CDR3: CASSVQPVGAFF; DNA: TGTGCCAGCAGTGTCCAGCCAGTCGGGGCTTTCTTT
J: TRBJ1-2; D: -; V: TRBV7-2; CDR3: CASSSADRFGYTF; DNA: TGTGCCAGCAGCTCCGCCGACAGGTTCGGCTACACCTTC
J: TRBJ1-3; D: TRBD1; V: TRBV15; CDR3: CATSGNRGFSGNTIYF; DNA: TGTGCCACCAGCGGTAACAGGGGCTTCTCTGGAAACACCATATATTTT
J: TRBJ1-2; D: TRBD1; V: TRBV6-1; CDR3: CASSEDRGLLQGYTF; DNA: TGTGCCAGCAGTGAAGACAGGGGGCTTCTGCAAGGCTACACCTTC
J: TRBJ2-1; D: -; V: TRBV4-1; CDR3: CASTHRDTTYNEQFF; DNA: TGCGCCAGCACCCACCGGGACACTACCTACAATGAGCAGTTCTTC
J: TRBJ2-5; D: TRBD2; V: TRBV27; CDR3: CASSTGLAGGEETQYF; DNA: TGTGCCAGCAGTACTGGACTAGCGGGGGGGGAAGAGACCCAGTACTTC
J: TRBJ1-1; D: -; V: TRBV4-1; CDR3: CASSQDFGMNTEAFF; DNA: TGCGCCAGCAGCCAAGATTTTGGCATGAACACTGAAGCTTTCTTT
J: TRBJ1-1; D: TRBD1; V: TRBV5-1; CDR3: CASSRGPDRDTEAFF; DNA: TGCGCCAGCAGCCGTGGGCCTGACAGGGACACTGAAGCTTTCTTT
J: TRBJ2-2; D: -; V: TRBV11-1; CDR3: CASSPINTGELFF; DNA: TGTGCCAGCAGCCCCATTAACACCGGGGAGCTGTTTTTT